This TCR beta chain was recovered during a study of a mutant IDH1 vaccine in newly diagnosed glioma. Regarding time point: week 11, during vaccination. Alongside topical imiquimod, each dose of vaccine comprised 300 ug of mutant IDH1 20-mer peptide. Using immunoSEQ multiplex PCR, the repertoire was profiled, and TCRdb retains in-frame clones only, with some absent. The repertoire holds 60,000 to 75,000 clones, with under 85% as singletons. A word on this clone: Its antigen remains unknown.

V shed 4 bases and J shed 0 bases, with 6 bases lying between them. Germline V gene data show CDR1 as SGHAT and CDR2 as FQDESV (reference sequence). The CDR3 has 13 residues. The origin of this receptor is a man aged 30 to 45 with glioma. This specimen was PBMCs, taken from a glioma patient whose treatment included an IDH1 peptide vaccine. The chain has TRBV11-1 and TRBJ1-1; no clear D gene. Here the CDR3 DNA reads TGTGCCAGCAGCTGGGAGTTGAACACTGAAGCTTTCTTT. Its translation: CASSWELNTEAFF.